Sequencing of this TCR beta chain was carried out in a study of T cells in Graves' hyperthyroidism and ophthalmopathy. Background on the study: Before treatment of any kind, peripheral blood was taken at initial diagnosis. Study-wide points: Within blood appeared most thyroid clonotypes that had expanded above 0.001.

The table lists this clonotype with many counts. Its specificity is unknown. Criteria for exclusion of patients were uncontrolled infection, other autoimmune disease, pregnancy or lactation. Approximately 10 ml of fresh peripheral blood supplied the PBMCs. RNA transcripts served as the template for amplifying TCR beta CDR3 regions. RT-PCR in the first round (using the HTBI primer set) targeted the TCR CDR3. Via MiXCR, TCRdb re-called the multiplex PCR reads, giving one row per CDR3 protein. In the table there are 550,000 to 600,000 distinct CDR3 sequences, 14% of which are singletons. There are 15 residues in the CDR3. Per germline, CDR1 MDHEN and CDR2 SYDVKM. V was clipped by 1 base and J by 2 bases, with 12 bases between them.

The receptor comes from a woman aged 18-35 years with Graves' ophthalmopathy. The sample comprised blood. The V call is TRBV28, the J call TRBJ2-7; D gene unclear. The CDR3 spells CASSLSARATYEQYF. In DNA, the CDR3 is TGTGCCAGCAGTTTATCAGCGAGAGCCACCTACGAGCAGTACTTC. Using reference TRBV28 and TRBJ2-7 for the parts outside the CDR3, the full variable domain is DVKVTQSSRYLVKRTGEKVFLECVQDMDHENMFWYRQDPGLGLRLIYFSYDVKMKEKGDIPEGYSVSREKKERFSLILESASTNQTSMYLCASSLSARATYEQYFGPGTRLTVT.